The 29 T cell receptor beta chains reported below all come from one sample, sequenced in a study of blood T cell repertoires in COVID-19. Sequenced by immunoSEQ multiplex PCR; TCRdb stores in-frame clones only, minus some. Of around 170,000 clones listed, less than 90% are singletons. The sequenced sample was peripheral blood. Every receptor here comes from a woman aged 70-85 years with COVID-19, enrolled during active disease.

The CDR3 loop is CASSPWGLDILNTGELFF. The CDR3 region has the DNA TGTGCCAGCAGCCCCTGGGGGCTAGATATCCTCAACACCGGGGAGCTGTTTTTT. The chain recombines TRBV7-3 with TRBJ2-2, with D possibly TRBD1 on 6 matching bases. CDR3 length: 18 residues. Germline assignment: CDR1 SGHTA and CDR2 FQGTGA. Trimming took 5 bases from V and 2 from J, leaving 21 bases between them. Full variable domain (missing parts from reference TRBV7-3 and TRBJ2-2): GAGVSQTPSNKVTEKGKYVELRCDPISGHTALYWYRQSLGQGPEFLIYFQGTGAADDSGLPNDRFFAVRPEGSVSTLKIQRTERGDSAVYLCASSPWGLDILNTGELFFGEGSRLTVL.

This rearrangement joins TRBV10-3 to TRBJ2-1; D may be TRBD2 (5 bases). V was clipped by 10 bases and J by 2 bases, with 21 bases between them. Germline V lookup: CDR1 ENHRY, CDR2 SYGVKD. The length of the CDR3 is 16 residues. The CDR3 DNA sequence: TGTGCCACCGGCGGACTGGAGGCGGCAGCCTACAATGAGCAGTTCTTC. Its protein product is CATGGLEAAAYNEQFF.

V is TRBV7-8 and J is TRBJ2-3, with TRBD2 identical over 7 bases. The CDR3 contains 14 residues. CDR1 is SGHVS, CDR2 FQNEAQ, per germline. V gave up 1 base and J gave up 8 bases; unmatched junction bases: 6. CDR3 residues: CASSLEDWGGTQYF. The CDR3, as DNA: TGTGCCAGCAGCTTAGAGGATTGGGGGGGTACGCAGTATTTT.

CDR3 amino acids: CAINRGNTEAFF. The CDR3 nucleotides are TGTGCCATCAATAGGGGAAACACTGAAGCTTTCTTT. V gene TRBV10-3 combines with J gene TRBJ1-1; TRBD1 is a possible D gene (5 bases). The CDR3 length is 12 residues. V shed 7 bases and J shed 2 bases, with 8 bases lying between them. CDR1 and CDR2 from the germline V gene are ENHRY and SYGVKD.

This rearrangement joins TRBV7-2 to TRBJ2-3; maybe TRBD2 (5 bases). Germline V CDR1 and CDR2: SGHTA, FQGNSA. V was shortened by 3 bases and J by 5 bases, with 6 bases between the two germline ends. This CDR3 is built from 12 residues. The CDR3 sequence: CASSFRGDTQYF. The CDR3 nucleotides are TGTGCCAGCAGCTTCCGGGGAGATACGCAGTATTTT.

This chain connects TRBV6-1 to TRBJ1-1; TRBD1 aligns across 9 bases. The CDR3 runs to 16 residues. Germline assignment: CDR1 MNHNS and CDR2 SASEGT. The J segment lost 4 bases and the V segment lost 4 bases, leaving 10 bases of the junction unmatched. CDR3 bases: TGTGCCAGCAGTGCCGCGGACAGGGGATGGGGCACTGAAGCTTTCTTT. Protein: CASSAADRGWGTEAFF.

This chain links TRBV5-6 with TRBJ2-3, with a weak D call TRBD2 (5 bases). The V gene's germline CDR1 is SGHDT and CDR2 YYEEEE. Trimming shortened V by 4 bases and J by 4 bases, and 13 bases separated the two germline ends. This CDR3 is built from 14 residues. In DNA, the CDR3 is TGTGCCAGCAGCGTCTCGGTGAGGGCAGATACGCAGTATTTT. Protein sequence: CASSVSVRADTQYF. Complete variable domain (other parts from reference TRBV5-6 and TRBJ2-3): DAGVTQSPTHLIKTRGQQVTLRCSPKSGHDTVSWYQQALGQGPQFIFQYYEEEERQRGNFPDRFSGHQFPNYSSELNVNALLLGDSALYLCASSVSVRADTQYFGPGTRLTVL.

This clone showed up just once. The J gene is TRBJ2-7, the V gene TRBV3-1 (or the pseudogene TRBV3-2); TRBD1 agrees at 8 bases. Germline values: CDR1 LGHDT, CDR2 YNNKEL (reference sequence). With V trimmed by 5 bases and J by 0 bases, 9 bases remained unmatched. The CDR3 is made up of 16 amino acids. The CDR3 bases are TGTGCCAGCAGCGACCCTGGGACAGGCAGCTCCTACGAGCAGTACTTC. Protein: CASSDPGTGSSYEQYF.

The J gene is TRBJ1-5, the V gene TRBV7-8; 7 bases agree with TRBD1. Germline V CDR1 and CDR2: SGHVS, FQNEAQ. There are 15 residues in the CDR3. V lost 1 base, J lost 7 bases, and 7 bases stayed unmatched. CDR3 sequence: CASSLGRQGRQPQHF. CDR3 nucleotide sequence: TGTGCCAGCAGCTTAGGTCGACAGGGACGACAGCCCCAGCATTTT.

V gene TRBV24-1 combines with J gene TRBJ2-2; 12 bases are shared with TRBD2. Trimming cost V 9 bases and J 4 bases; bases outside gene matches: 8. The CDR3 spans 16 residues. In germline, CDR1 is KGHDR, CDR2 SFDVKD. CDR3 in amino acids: CATGRLAGGGTGELFF. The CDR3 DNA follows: TGTGCCACCGGGCGCCTAGCGGGAGGGGGCACCGGGGAGCTGTTTTTT.

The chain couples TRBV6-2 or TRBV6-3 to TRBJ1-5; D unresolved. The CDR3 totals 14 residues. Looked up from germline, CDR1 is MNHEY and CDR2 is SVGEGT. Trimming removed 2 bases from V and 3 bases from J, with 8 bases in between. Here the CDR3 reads CASSYRFDNQPQHF. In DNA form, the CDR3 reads TGTGCCAGCAGTTACCGGTTCGACAATCAGCCCCAGCATTTT.

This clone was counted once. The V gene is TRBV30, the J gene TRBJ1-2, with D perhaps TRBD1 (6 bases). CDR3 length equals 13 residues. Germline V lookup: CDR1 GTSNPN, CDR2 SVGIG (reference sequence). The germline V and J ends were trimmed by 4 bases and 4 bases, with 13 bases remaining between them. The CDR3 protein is CAWISRTAYGYTF. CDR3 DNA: TGTGCCTGGATTAGTCGGACAGCCTATGGCTACACCTTC.

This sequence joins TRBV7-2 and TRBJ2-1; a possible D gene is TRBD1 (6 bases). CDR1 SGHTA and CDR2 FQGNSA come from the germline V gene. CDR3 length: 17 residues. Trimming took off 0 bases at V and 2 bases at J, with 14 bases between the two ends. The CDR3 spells CASSLAGASIAYNEQFF. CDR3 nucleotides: TGTGCCAGCAGCTTAGCGGGGGCTAGTATTGCCTACAATGAGCAGTTCTTC.

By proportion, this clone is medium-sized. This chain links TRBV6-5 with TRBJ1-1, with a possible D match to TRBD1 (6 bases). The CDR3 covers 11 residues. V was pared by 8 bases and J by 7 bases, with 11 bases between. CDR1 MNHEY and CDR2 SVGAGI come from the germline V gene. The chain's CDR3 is CASEQGFEAFF. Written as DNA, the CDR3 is TGTGCCAGCGAACAGGGTTTTGAAGCTTTCTTT.

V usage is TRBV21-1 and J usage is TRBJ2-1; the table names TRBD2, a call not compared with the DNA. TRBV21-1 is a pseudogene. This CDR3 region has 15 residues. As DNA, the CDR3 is TGTGCCAGCAGCAAGGACTACCACGGGGACAATGAGCAGTTCTTC. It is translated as CASSKDYHGDNEQFF.

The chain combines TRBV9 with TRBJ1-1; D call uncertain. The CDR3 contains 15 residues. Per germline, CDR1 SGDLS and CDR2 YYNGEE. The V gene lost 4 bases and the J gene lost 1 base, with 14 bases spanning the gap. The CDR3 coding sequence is TGTGCCAGCAGCCCAACCACGTGGGCGAACACTGAAGCTTTCTTT. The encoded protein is CASSPTTWANTEAFF.

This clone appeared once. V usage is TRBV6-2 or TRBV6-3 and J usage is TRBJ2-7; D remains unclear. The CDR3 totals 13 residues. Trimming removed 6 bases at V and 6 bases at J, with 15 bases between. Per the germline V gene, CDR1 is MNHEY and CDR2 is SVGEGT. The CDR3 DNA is TGTGCCAGCAGCCAAGCGCAGCAAGGCGAGCAGTACTTC. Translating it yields CASSQAQQGEQYF.

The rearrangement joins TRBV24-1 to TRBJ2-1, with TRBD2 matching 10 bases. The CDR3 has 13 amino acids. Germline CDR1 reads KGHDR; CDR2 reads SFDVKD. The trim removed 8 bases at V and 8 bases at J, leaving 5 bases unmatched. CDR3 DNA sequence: TGTGCCACCAAGGGACTAGCGTCTCATGAGCAGTTCTTC. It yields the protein CATKGLASHEQFF.

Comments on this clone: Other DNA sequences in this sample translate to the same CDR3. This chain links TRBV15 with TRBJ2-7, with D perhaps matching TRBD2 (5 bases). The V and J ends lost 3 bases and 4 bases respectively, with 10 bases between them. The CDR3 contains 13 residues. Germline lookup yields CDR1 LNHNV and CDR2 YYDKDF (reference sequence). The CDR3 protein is CATSSRGPYEQYF. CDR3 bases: TGTGCCACCAGCAGTCGCGGGCCGTACGAGCAGTACTTC.

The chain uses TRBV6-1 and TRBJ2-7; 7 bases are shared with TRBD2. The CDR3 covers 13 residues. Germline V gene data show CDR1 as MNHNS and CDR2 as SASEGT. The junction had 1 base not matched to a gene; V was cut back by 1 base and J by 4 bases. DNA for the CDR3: TGTGCCAGCAGTGAAGGCGGGAGTTACGAGCAGTACTTC. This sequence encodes CASSEGGSYEQYF.

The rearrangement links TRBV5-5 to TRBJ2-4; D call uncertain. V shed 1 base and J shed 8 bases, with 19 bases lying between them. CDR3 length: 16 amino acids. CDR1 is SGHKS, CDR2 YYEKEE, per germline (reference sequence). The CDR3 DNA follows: TGTGCCAGCAGCTTGCCATTACGAGGAACGCAAGACATTCAGTACTTC. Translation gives CASSLPLRGTQDIQYF.

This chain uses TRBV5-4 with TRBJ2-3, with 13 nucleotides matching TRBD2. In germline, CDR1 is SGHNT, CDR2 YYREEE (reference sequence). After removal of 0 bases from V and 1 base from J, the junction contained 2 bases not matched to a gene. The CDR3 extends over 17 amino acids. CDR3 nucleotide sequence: TGTGCCAGCAGCTTGGGGACTAGCGGGAGTCGCACAGATACGCAGTATTTT. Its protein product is CASSLGTSGSRTDTQYF.

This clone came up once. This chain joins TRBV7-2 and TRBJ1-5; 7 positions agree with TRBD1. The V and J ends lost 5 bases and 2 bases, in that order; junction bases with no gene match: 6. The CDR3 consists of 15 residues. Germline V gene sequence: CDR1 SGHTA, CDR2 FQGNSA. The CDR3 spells CASSLEGARNQPQHF. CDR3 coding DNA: TGTGCCAGCAGCCTAGAGGGGGCCCGCAATCAGCCCCAGCATTTT.

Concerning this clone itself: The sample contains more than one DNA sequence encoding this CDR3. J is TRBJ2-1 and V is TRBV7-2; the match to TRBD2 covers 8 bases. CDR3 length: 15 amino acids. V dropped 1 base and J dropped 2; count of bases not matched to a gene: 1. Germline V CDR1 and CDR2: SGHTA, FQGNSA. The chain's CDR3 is CASSLGLAPYNEQFF. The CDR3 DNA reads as TGTGCCAGCAGCTTAGGACTAGCGCCCTACAATGAGCAGTTCTTC.

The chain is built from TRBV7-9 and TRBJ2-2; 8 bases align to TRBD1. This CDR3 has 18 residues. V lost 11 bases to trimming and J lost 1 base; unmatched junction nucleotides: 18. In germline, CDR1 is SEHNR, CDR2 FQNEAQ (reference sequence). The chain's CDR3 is CAGQPGLGQGLNTGELFF. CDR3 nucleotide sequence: TGTGCCGGCCAACCCGGTTTAGGACAGGGCCTGAACACCGGGGAGCTGTTTTTT.

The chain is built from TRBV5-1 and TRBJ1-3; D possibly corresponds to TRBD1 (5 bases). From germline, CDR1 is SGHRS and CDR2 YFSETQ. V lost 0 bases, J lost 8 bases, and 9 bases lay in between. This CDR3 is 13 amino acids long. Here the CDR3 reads CASSLEGVDTIYF. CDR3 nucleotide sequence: TGCGCCAGCAGCTTGGAAGGGGTGGACACCATATATTTT.

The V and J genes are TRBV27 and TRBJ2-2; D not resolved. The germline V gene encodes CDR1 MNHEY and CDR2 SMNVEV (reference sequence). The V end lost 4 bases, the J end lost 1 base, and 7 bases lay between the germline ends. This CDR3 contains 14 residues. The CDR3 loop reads CASSSQLNTGELFF. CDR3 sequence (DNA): TGTGCCAGCAGTTCGCAACTGAACACCGGGGAGCTGTTTTTT.

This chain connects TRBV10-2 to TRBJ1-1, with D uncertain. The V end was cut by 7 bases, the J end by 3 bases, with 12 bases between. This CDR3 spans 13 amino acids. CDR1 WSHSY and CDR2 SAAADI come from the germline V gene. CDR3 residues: CASTRGLYTEAFF. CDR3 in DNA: TGCGCCAGCACCCGAGGACTGTACACTGAAGCTTTCTTT.

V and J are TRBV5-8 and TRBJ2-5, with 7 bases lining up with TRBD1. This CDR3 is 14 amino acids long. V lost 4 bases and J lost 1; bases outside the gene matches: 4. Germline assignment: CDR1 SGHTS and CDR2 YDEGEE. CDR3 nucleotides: TGTGCCAGCAGCCAGGGACAGTCCCAAGAGACCCAGTACTTC. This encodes CASSQGQSQETQYF.